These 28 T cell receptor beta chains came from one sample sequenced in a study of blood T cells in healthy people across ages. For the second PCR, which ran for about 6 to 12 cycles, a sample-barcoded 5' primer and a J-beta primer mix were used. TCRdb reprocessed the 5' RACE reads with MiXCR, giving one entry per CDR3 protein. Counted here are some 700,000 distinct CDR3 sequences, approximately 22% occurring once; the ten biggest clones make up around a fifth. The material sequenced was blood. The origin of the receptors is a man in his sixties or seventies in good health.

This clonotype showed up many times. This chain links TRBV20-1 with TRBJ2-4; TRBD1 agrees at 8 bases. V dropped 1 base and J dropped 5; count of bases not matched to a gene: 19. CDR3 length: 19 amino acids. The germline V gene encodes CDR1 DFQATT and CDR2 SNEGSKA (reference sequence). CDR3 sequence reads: CSARARQGIFAANQNIQYF. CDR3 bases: TGCAGTGCTAGAGCGAGACAGGGGATATTTGCGGCCAACCAAAACATTCAGTACTTC.

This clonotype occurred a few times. This chain's CDR3 is CASSREGHNQPQHF. The CDR3 DNA reads TGCGCCAGCAGCCGCGAGGGCCACAATCAGCCCCAGCATTTT. The rearrangement joins TRBV5-1 to TRBJ1-5; D gene unclear. V lost 4 bases and J 3 bases, leaving 11 bases between the germline ends. CDR1 and CDR2 from the germline V gene are SGHRS and YFSETQ. The CDR3 covers 14 residues.

CDR3 sequence (DNA): TGCGCCAGCAGCTTGGGTTCGGACAAATTGCGGGAGACCCAGTACTTC. It codes for CASSLGSDKLRETQYF. The chain uses TRBV5-1 and TRBJ2-5, with D possibly TRBD1 on 5 matching bases. V lost 0 bases, J lost 5 bases, and 17 bases lay in between. This CDR3 has 16 amino acids. Germline V CDR1 and CDR2: SGHRS, YFSETQ. Together with reference TRBV5-1 and TRBJ2-5, the CDR3 gives the full variable domain: KAGVTQTPRYLIKTRGQQVTLSCSPISGHRSVSWYQQTPGQGLQFLFEYFSETQRNKGNFPGRFSGRQFSNSRSEMNVSTLELGDSALYLCASSLGSDKLRETQYFGPGTRLLVL.

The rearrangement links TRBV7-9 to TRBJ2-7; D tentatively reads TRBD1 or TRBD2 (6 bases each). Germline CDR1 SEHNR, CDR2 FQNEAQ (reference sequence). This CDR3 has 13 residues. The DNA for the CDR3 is TGCGCCAGCAGCTTAGGGGGGCCCTACGAGCAGTACGTC. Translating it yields CASSLGGPYEQYV.

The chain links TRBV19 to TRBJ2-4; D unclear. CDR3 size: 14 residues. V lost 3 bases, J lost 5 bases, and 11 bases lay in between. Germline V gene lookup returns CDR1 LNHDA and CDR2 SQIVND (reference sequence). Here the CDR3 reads CASSMMDFQNIQYF. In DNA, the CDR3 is TGTGCCAGTAGTATGATGGATTTTCAAAACATTCAGTACTTC.

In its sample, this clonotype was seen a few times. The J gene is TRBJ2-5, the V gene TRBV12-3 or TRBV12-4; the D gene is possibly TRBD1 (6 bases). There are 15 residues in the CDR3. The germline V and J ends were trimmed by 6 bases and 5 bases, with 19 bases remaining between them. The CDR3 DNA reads TGTGCCAGCAGCCTTACAGGGACCGGGTGGGAGACCCAGTACTTC. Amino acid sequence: CASSLTGTGWETQYF.

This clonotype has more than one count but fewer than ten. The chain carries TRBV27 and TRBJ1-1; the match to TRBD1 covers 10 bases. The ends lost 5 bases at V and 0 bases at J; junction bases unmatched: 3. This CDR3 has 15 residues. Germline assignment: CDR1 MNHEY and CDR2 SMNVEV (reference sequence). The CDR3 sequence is CASSTTGGMNTEAFF. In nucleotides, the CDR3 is TGTGCCAGCAGTACGACAGGGGGCATGAACACTGAAGCTTTCTTT.

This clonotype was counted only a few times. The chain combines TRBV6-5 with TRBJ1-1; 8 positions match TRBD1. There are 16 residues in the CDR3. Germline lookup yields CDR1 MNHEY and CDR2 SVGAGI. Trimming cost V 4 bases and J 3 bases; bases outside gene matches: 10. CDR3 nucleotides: TGTGCCAGCAGTTCACGACAGGGGAGTAAGTACACTGAAGCTTTCTTT. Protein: CASSSRQGSKYTEAFF.

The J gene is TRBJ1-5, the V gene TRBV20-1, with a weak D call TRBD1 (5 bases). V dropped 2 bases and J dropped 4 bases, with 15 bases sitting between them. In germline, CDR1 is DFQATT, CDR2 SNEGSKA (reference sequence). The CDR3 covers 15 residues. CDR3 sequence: CSARPSGFRNQPQHF. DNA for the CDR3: TGCAGTGCTAGACCCTCAGGGTTCCGGAATCAGCCCCAGCATTTT.

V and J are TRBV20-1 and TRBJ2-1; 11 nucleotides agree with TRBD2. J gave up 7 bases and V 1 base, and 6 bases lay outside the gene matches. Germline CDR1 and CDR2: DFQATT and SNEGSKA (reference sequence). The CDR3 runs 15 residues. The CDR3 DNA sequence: TGCAGTGCTAGAGTCCCACTAGCGGGAGTGAATGAGCAGTTCTTC. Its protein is CSARVPLAGVNEQFF.

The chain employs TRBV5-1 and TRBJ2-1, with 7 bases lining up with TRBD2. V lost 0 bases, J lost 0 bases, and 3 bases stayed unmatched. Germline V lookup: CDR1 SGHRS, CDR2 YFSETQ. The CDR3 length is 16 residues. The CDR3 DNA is TGCGCCAGCAGCTTGGGGGACTACAGCTCCTACAATGAGCAGTTCTTC. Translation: CASSLGDYSSYNEQFF.

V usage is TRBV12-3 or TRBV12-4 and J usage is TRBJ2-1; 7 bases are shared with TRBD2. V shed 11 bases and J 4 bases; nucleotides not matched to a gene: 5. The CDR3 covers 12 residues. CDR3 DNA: TGTGCCGGGGGACTAACTTACAATGAGCAGTTCTTC. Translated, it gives CAGGLTYNEQFF.

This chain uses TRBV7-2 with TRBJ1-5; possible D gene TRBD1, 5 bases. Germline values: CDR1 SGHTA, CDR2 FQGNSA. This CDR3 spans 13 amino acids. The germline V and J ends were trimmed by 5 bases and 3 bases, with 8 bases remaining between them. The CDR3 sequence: CASSQGNNQPQHF. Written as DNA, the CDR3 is TGTGCCAGCAGCCAGGGAAACAATCAGCCCCAGCATTTT.

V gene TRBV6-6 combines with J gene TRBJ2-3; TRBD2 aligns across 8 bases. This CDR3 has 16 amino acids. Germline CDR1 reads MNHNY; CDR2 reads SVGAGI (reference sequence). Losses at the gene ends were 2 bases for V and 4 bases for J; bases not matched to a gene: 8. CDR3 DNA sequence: TGTGCCAGCAGTTACCTTCGGGCGGGGGGCTCAGATACGCAGTATTTT. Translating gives CASSYLRAGGSDTQYF.

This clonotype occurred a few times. The CDR3 nucleotides read TGCAGTGCTAGAGATAGTTACCGGGACAGGGGGCTAAACACTGAAGCTTTCTTT. This translates into CSARDSYRDRGLNTEAFF. The gene calls are TRBV20-1 and TRBJ1-1; 12 nucleotides match TRBD1. The germline V gene has CDR1 DFQATT and CDR2 SNEGSKA (reference sequence). V trimming: 0 bases; J trimming: 2 bases; junction bases outside the gene matches: 10. The CDR3 totals 18 residues.

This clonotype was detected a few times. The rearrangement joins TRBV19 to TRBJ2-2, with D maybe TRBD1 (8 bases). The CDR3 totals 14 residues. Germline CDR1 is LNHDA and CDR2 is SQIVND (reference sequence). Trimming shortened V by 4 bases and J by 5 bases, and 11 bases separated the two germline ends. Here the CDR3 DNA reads TGTGCCAGTAGTACACAGGGGGGGACCGGGGAGCTGTTTTTT. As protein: CASSTQGGTGELFF.

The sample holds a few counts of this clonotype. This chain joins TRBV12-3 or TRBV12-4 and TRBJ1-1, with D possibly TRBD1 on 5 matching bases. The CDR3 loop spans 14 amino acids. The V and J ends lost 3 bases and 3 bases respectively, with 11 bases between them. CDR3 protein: CASSLTGGHTEAFF. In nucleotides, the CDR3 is TGTGCCAGCAGTTTGACCGGGGGTCACACTGAAGCTTTCTTT.

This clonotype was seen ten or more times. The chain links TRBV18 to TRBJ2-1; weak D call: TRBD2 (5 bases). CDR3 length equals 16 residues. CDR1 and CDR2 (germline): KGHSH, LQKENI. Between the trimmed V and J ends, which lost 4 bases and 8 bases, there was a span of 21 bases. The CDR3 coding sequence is TGTGCCAGCTCACTAGTTAATCCGACCGGGAATTATGAGCAGTTCTTC. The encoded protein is CASSLVNPTGNYEQFF.

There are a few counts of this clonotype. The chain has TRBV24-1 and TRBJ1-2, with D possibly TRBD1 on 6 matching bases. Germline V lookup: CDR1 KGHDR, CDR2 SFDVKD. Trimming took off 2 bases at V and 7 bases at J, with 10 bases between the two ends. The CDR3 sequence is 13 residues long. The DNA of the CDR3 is TGTGCCACCAGTGATTCGCCAGGGGTTGGCTACACCTTC. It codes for CATSDSPGVGYTF.

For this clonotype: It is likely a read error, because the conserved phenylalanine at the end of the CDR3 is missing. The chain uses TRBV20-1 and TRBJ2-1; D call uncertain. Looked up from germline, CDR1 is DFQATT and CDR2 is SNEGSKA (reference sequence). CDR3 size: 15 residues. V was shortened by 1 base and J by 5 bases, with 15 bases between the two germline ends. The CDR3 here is CSARGWSPLDNEQFL. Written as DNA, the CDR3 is TGCAGTGCTAGAGGGTGGAGCCCGCTGGACAATGAGCAGTTCCTC.

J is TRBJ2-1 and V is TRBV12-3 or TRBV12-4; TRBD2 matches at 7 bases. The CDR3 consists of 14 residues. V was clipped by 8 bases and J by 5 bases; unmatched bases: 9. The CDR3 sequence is CASSVASGDNEQFF. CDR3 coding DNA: TGTGCCAGCTCAGTGGCTAGCGGCGACAATGAGCAGTTCTTC.

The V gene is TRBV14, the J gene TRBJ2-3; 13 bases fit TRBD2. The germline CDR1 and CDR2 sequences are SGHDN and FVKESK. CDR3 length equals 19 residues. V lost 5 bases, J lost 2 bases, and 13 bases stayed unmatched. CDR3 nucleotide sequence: TGTGCCAGCAGCAATAAACCGGGACTAGCGGGGCAATTCACAGATACGCAGTATTTT. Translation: CASSNKPGLAGQFTDTQYF.

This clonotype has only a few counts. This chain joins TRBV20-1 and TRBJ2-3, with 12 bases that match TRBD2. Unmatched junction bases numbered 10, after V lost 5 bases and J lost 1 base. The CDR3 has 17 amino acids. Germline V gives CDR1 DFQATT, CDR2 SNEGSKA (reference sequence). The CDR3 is CSAGRLAGGLGTDTQYF. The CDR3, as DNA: TGCAGTGCTGGGAGGCTAGCGGGGGGGCTTGGCACAGATACGCAGTATTTT.

The CDR3 nucleotides are TGTGCCAGCAGTTTGAACGGGAGGGTTAATGAGCAGTTCTTC. It codes for CASSLNGRVNEQFF. This chain joins TRBV27 and TRBJ2-5; 8 nucleotides match TRBD2. The J call may be mistaken, given a closer DNA end match to TRBJ2-1. This CDR3 comprises 14 residues. Per germline, CDR1 MNHEY and CDR2 SMNVEV (reference sequence).

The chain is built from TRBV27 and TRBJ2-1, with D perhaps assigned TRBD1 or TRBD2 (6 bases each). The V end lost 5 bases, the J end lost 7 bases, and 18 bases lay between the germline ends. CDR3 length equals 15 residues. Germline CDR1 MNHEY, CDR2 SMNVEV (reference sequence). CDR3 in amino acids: CASSLGGGGLNEQFF. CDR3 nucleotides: TGTGCCAGCAGTCTCGGCGGAGGGGGGCTGAATGAGCAGTTCTTC.

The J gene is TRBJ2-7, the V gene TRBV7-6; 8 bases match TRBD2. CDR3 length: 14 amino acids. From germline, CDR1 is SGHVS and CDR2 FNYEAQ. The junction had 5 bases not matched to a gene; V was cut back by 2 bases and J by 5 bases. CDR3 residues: CASSLTRGANEQYF. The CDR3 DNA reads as TGTGCCAGCAGCTTAACGCGGGGGGCAAACGAGCAGTACTTC.

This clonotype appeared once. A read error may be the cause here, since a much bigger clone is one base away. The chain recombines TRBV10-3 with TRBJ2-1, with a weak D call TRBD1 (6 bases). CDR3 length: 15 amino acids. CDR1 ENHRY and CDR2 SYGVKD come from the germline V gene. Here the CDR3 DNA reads TGTGCCATCAGTGACACAGGGCTCTCCGTGAATGAGCGGTTCTTC. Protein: CAISDTGLSVNERFF.

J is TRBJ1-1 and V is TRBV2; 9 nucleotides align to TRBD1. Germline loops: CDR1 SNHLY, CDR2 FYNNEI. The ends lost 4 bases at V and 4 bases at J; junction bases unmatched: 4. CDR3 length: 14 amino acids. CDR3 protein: CASSGGTGRTEAFF. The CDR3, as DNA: TGTGCCAGCAGTGGGGGGACAGGGCGCACTGAAGCTTTCTTT.